The clone carrying this T cell receptor beta chain was picked up many times. As yet, its antigen is unknown. The data originate from a study of T-cell reconstitution after alpha-beta-depleted transplantation in children. Whole-study results and caveats: By about two months after transplant, alpha-beta T cells reportedly arose from several hundred graft clones that had expanded. Recipient T cells and thymic progenitors that survived were the source of the high TCRbeta diversity seen at day 60 in some patients. T-cell numbers and diversity, one year after transplant, stemmed largely from T cells that were newly produced.

The CDR3 length is 14 residues. Germline values: CDR1 LGHDT, CDR2 YNNKEL (reference sequence). Trimming took off 1 base at V and 2 bases at J, with 9 bases between the two ends. Preparing the TCRbeta library involved the use of unique molecular identifiers. From the PCR reads, TCRdb called clonotypes with MiXCR, one entry per CDR3 protein. This sample has around 300,000 distinct CDR3 sequences, with around a tenth found just once. The chain has TRBV3-1 and TRBJ2-7; D might be TRBD1 or TRBD2, each matching 5 bases. Sequenced material: PBMCs, taken before TCRalphabeta/CD19-depleted stem cell transplant. The source is a boy less than two years old with acute myeloid leukemia, due to receive a stem cell transplant. CDR3 nucleotides: TGTGCCAGCAGCCAAGTTCAGGGACCCTACGAGCAGTACTTC. Amino acid sequence: CASSQVQGPYEQYF.